These 29 T cell receptor beta chains came from one sample sequenced in a study of blood T cell repertoires in COVID-19. Data came from immunoSEQ multiplex PCR; TCRdb stores just in-frame clones and leaves some out. This sample has 130,000 to 150,000 clones, with around four fifths found just once. The sequencing sample was made of peripheral blood. The receptors derive from a woman aged 35 to 49 with active or convalescent COVID-19.

This clone showed up just once. The chain has TRBV5-1 and TRBJ1-5, with TRBD1 matching 10 bases. Germline assignment: CDR1 SGHRS and CDR2 YFSETQ. The trim removed 3 bases at V and 1 base at J, leaving 1 base unmatched. This CDR3 has 15 residues. CDR3 amino acids: CASSSGQGSNQPQHF. CDR3 DNA: TGCGCCAGCAGCTCGGGACAGGGGAGCAATCAGCCCCAGCATTTT. The entire variable domain, with the rest obtained from reference TRBV5-1 and TRBJ1-5, is as follows: KAGVTQTPRYLIKTRGQQVTLSCSPISGHRSVSWYQQTPGQGLQFLFEYFSETQRNKGNFPGRFSGRQFSNSRSEMNVSTLELGDSALYLCASSSGQGSNQPQHFGDGTRLSIL.

This sequence joins TRBV5-1 and TRBJ1-1, with D tentatively TRBD1 (6 bases). The CDR3 extends over 13 amino acids. CDR1 is SGHRS and CDR2 is YFSETQ in the germline V gene. V was trimmed by 5 bases and J by 0 bases, leaving 8 bases between them. In DNA, the CDR3 is TGCGCCAGCAGGGACAGCCTGAACACTGAAGCTTTCTTT. Protein: CASRDSLNTEAFF.

This chain uses TRBV5-1 with TRBJ2-1; 7 bases align to TRBD2. The CDR3 is 14 amino acids. The V gene's germline CDR1 is SGHRS and CDR2 YFSETQ. The V gene end was trimmed by 6 bases and the J gene end by 8 bases; junction bases not matched to a gene: 11. CDR3 in amino acids: CASKGGSGFDEQFF. Written as DNA, the CDR3 is TGCGCCAGCAAGGGCGGGAGCGGTTTCGATGAGCAGTTCTTC.

This clone was seen more than once but under ten times. V usage is TRBV19 and J usage is TRBJ1-1, with 10 nucleotides matching TRBD1. Germline-derived CDR1 and CDR2 are LNHDA and SQIVND (reference sequence). The CDR3 runs 17 residues. After removal of 5 bases from V and 0 bases from J, the junction contained 9 bases not matched to a gene. The CDR3 DNA is TGTGCCAGTAGTGCTGGGGACAGGGGTCTCATGAACACTGAAGCTTTCTTT. This translates into CASSAGDRGLMNTEAFF.

This clone was detected once. V gene TRBV13 combines with J gene TRBJ2-7, with 10 bases aligning to TRBD1. V was clipped by 5 bases and J by 5 bases; unmatched bases: 9. Germline CDR1 is PRHDT and CDR2 is FYEKMQ (reference sequence). This CDR3 contains 15 residues. CDR3 sequence reads: CASSRSRQGAHEQYF. CDR3 coding DNA: TGTGCCAGCAGCCGTTCCCGACAGGGGGCCCACGAGCAGTACTTC.

This sequence joins TRBV2 and TRBJ1-5, with 8 bases fitting TRBD1. Losses at the gene ends were 8 bases for V and 4 bases for J; bases not matched to a gene: 4. This CDR3 has 13 residues. The germline gives CDR1 SNHLY, CDR2 FYNNEI. This chain's CDR3 is CASGQGMNQPQHF. In nucleotides, the CDR3 is TGTGCCAGCGGACAGGGAATGAATCAGCCCCAGCATTTT.

The chain has TRBV28 and TRBJ2-7, with 7 nucleotides matching TRBD1. V lost 7 bases and J lost 3; bases outside the gene matches: 6. Germline CDR1 reads MDHEN; CDR2 reads SYDVKM. This CDR3 is built from 13 residues. For the CDR3, the DNA is TGTGCCAGCACCCCGGGACAGAGCTACGAGCAGTACTTC. This encodes CASTPGQSYEQYF.

V and J are TRBV18 and TRBJ2-7, with 7 bases identical to TRBD2. Germline assignment: CDR1 KGHSH and CDR2 LQKENI. This CDR3 is 16 amino acids long. V gave up 2 bases and J gave up 0 bases; unmatched junction bases: 7. CDR3 loop: CASSPTAGRSSYEQYF. The CDR3 DNA reads as TGTGCCAGCTCACCAACAGCGGGGAGAAGCTCCTACGAGCAGTACTTC.

The chain couples TRBV7-9 to TRBJ2-4; 10 bases are shared with TRBD1. Germline values: CDR1 SEHNR, CDR2 FQNEAQ (reference sequence). V shed 5 bases and J 8 bases; nucleotides not matched to a gene: 12. This CDR3 is 16 amino acids long. CDR3 in amino acids: CASSPRKTGQGDIQYF. The CDR3, as DNA: TGTGCCAGCAGCCCGCGGAAAACAGGACAGGGGGACATTCAGTACTTC.

This clone was seen once. The rearrangement uses TRBV2 and TRBJ1-1; D uncertain. This CDR3 contains 13 residues. The germline V and J ends were trimmed by 7 bases and 4 bases, with 13 bases remaining between them. Germline CDR1 reads SNHLY; CDR2 reads FYNNEI. The CDR3: CASKRGGSTEAFF. In nucleotides, the CDR3 is TGTGCCAGCAAGCGGGGAGGAAGCACTGAAGCTTTCTTT.

The genes are TRBV24-1 and TRBJ2-3, with 9 bases matching TRBD1. The ends lost 4 bases at V and 3 bases at J; junction bases unmatched: 7. The CDR3 covers 16 residues. Germline V gene sequence: CDR1 KGHDR, CDR2 SFDVKD. CDR3 in DNA: TGTGCCACCAGTGAGAGGACAGGGGCTTTGACAGATACGCAGTATTTT. Translated, it gives CATSERTGALTDTQYF.

The rearrangement links TRBV3-1 (or the pseudogene TRBV3-2) to TRBJ1-1; tentative D call: TRBD1 (6 bases). The CDR3 is 14 residues long. Trimming shortened V by 4 bases and J by 2 bases, and 11 bases separated the two germline ends. CDR1 and CDR2 (germline): LGHDT, YNNKEL (reference sequence). Here the CDR3 DNA reads TGTGCCAGCAGCCTCAAACAGGGTAACACTGAAGCTTTCTTT. Protein product: CASSLKQGNTEAFF.

CDR3 loop: CASSDWHSGANVLTF. The CDR3 coding sequence is TGTGCCAGCAGTGATTGGCACTCTGGGGCCAACGTCCTGACTTTC. The chain employs TRBV6-1 and TRBJ2-6; no reliable D call. Germline V gene data show CDR1 as MNHNS and CDR2 as SASEGT. The V end was cut by 3 bases, the J end by 0 bases, with 6 bases between. The CDR3 sequence is 15 residues long.

In nucleotides, the CDR3 is TGTGCCAGCAGCCTAGGACGGACAGGCGGCTACACCTTC. Protein: CASSLGRTGGYTF. V and J are TRBV28 and TRBJ1-2, with 7 bases aligning to TRBD1. This CDR3 is built from 13 residues. CDR1 is MDHEN and CDR2 is SYDVKM in the germline V gene. V was pared by 6 bases and J by 8 bases, with 9 bases of the junction left unmatched.

The V gene is TRBV7-9, the J gene TRBJ1-1, with a weak D call TRBD1 (5 bases). V gave up 5 bases and J gave up 1 base, with 11 bases separating them. The germline V gene encodes CDR1 SEHNR and CDR2 FQNEAQ (reference sequence). CDR3 size: 14 residues. In DNA form, the CDR3 reads TGTGCCAGCAGCCTTAACCAGGGGAACACTGAAGCTTTCTTT. Translating gives CASSLNQGNTEAFF.

This chain connects TRBV28 to TRBJ1-2; D possibly corresponds to TRBD1 (6 bases). V shed 3 bases and J shed 7 bases, with 15 bases lying between them. CDR3 length: 14 amino acids. CDR1 MDHEN and CDR2 SYDVKM come from the germline V gene. This CDR3 is CASSLGGGAAGYTF. CDR3 DNA: TGTGCCAGCAGTTTGGGCGGGGGCGCGGCTGGCTACACCTTC.

V and J are TRBV28 and TRBJ1-4; D gene ambiguous. The V gene lost 8 bases and the J gene lost 0 bases, with 19 bases spanning the gap. Per the germline V gene, CDR1 is MDHEN and CDR2 is SYDVKM. CDR3 length: 17 amino acids. The DNA of the CDR3 is TGTGCCAGCCAGACCCCCAAGGGAGTGTCAACTAATGAAAAACTGTTTTTT. Translation: CASQTPKGVSTNEKLFF.

The rearrangement uses TRBV5-1 and TRBJ2-4; 7 bases line up with TRBD1. The length of the CDR3 is 16 residues. The germline gives CDR1 SGHRS, CDR2 YFSETQ. After removal of 3 bases from V and 3 bases from J, the junction contained 9 bases not matched to a gene. The CDR3, as DNA: TGCGCCAGCAGCTCGGGCGGGCAGGGGGTCAAAAACATTCAGTACTTC. Translation gives CASSSGGQGVKNIQYF.

This chain uses TRBV5-4 with TRBJ2-7; 11 bases match TRBD1. The CDR3 is made up of 14 amino acids. With 4 bases clipped from V and 4 bases from J, the junction kept 4 bases outside the gene matches. Germline lookup yields CDR1 SGHNT and CDR2 YYREEE (reference sequence). The CDR3 reads CASSPGTGGYEQYF. CDR3 DNA: TGTGCCAGCAGCCCCGGGACAGGGGGGTACGAGCAGTACTTC.

This chain uses TRBV5-1 with TRBJ1-1; the D is unclear. The germline CDR1 and CDR2 sequences are SGHRS and YFSETQ. CDR3 length: 15 amino acids. V lost 0 bases, J lost 1 base, and 10 bases lay in between. DNA of the CDR3: TGCGCCAGCAGCTTGGCTGTGGCAGGGAACACTGAAGCTTTCTTT. Translated, it gives CASSLAVAGNTEAFF.

This chain uses TRBV14 with TRBJ1-6; 10 bases match TRBD1. J was trimmed by 7 bases and V by 4 bases; bases with no gene match: 1. Germline lookup yields CDR1 SGHDN and CDR2 FVKESK. This CDR3 is built from 14 residues. The CDR3 spells CASSLGQGNSPLHF. DNA of the CDR3: TGTGCCAGCAGCCTGGGACAGGGGAATTCACCCCTCCACTTT.

The chain links TRBV27 to TRBJ2-7; 11 bases fit TRBD1. V shed 3 bases, J shed 6 bases, and the junction held 4 bases outside the gene matches. Germline values: CDR1 MNHEY, CDR2 SMNVEV (reference sequence). The CDR3 contains 14 residues. The CDR3 sequence is CASSFGTGGSEQYF. DNA of the CDR3: TGTGCCAGCAGTTTCGGGACAGGGGGTTCCGAGCAGTACTTC.

V is TRBV3-1 (or the pseudogene TRBV3-2) and J is TRBJ2-7; D uncertain. Trimming left V 1 base short and J 2 bases short, with 15 bases between. This CDR3 contains 16 residues. Germline CDR1 is LGHDT and CDR2 is YNNKEL (reference sequence). The CDR3 region has the DNA TGTGCCAGCAGCCAAGGAATAGCTTCCCATACCTACGAGCAGTACTTC. Translated: CASSQGIASHTYEQYF.

V usage is TRBV4-1 and J usage is TRBJ1-4; the D gene is possibly TRBD1 (5 bases). V gave up 0 bases and J gave up 7 bases, with 12 bases separating them. This CDR3 has 15 residues. CDR1 MGHRA and CDR2 YSYEKL come from the germline V gene. The CDR3 region is CASSQDSDTFEKLFF. CDR3 nucleotide sequence: TGCGCCAGCAGCCAAGACTCGGACACTTTTGAAAAACTGTTTTTT.

The gene calls are TRBV23-1 and TRBJ1-4, with D possibly being TRBD1 (5 bases). TRBV23-1 is designated an ORF whose function remains uncertain. The CDR3 consists of 20 residues. V was clipped by 0 bases and J by 8 bases, with 28 bases between them. As DNA, the CDR3 is TGCGCCAGCAGTCAATCTGCTTCGGGGGACTCGGACCATCGTGGGGAAAAACTGTTTTTT. Translating it yields CASSQSASGDSDHRGEKLFF.

The V gene is TRBV30, the J gene TRBJ2-2, with D possibly TRBD2 on 6 matching bases. V lost 5 bases, J lost 6 bases, and 7 bases lay in between. Germline V gives CDR1 GTSNPN, CDR2 SVGIG (reference sequence). The CDR3 runs 11 residues. In nucleotides, the CDR3 is TGTGCCTGGGGGGAGGCCGGGGAGCTGTTTTTT. The encoded protein is CAWGEAGELFF.

The J gene is TRBJ1-6, the V gene TRBV5-4; D is unresolved. Germline V gene sequence: CDR1 SGHNT, CDR2 YYREEE (reference sequence). With 0 bases removed from V and 8 bases from J, the gap between germline ends came to 12 bases. The CDR3 runs to 15 residues. The CDR3 sequence is CASSLEQRGHSPLHF. CDR3 DNA sequence: TGTGCCAGCAGCTTGGAACAGCGAGGGCATTCACCCCTCCACTTT. Full variable domain (rest looked up from reference TRBV5-4 and TRBJ1-6): ETGVTQSPTHLIKTRGQQVTLRCSSQSGHNTVSWYQQALGQGPQFIFQYYREEENGRGNFPPRFSGLQFPNYSSELNVNALELDDSALYLCASSLEQRGHSPLHFGNGTRLTVT.

The rearrangement links TRBV5-6 to TRBJ1-2; TRBD1 aligns across 7 bases. V lost 4 bases and J lost 2; bases outside the gene matches: 2. This CDR3 contains 13 residues. CDR1 and CDR2 from the germline V gene are SGHDT and YYEEEE. The CDR3 loop is CASSLGQNYGYTF. The CDR3 DNA reads as TGTGCCAGCAGCCTGGGACAGAACTATGGCTACACCTTC.

This rearrangement joins TRBV27 to TRBJ1-5; weak D call: TRBD1 (5 bases). Trimming cost V 3 bases and J 6 bases, with 6 bases left between them. Germline CDR1 reads MNHEY; CDR2 reads SMNVEV (reference sequence). This CDR3 region has 12 residues. CDR3: CASSLGGQPQHF. In DNA, the CDR3 is TGTGCCAGCAGTTTGGGGGGTCAGCCCCAGCATTTT.